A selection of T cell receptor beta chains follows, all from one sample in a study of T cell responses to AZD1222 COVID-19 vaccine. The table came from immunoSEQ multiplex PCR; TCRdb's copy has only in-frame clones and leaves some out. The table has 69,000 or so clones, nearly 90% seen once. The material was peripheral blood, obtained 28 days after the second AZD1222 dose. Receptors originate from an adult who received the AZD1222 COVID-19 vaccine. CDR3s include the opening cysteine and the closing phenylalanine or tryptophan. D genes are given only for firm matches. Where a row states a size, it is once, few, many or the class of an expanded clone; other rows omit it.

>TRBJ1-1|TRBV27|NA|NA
CASSFRRENTEAFF
TGTGCCAGCAGTTTTAGGAGGGAGAACACTGAAGCTTTCTTT
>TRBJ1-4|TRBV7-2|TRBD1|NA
CASSSPPGQIVATNEKLFF
TGTGCCAGCAGCTCACCTCCGGGACAGATCGTTGCAACTAATGAAAAACTGTTTTTT
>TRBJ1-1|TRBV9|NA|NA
CASSVGTQNTEAFF
TGTGCCAGCAGCGTTGGGACTCAGAACACTGAAGCTTTCTTT
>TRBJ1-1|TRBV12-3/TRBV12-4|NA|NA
CASSLAGGFEAFF
TGTGCCAGCAGTTTAGCCGGGGGTTTTGAAGCTTTCTTT
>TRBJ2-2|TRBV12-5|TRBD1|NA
CASGLPKGQWRTGELFF
TGTGCTAGTGGTTTGCCGAAGGGACAGTGGAGGACCGGGGAGCTGTTTTTT
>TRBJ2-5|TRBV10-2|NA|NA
CASSEAGLAAETQYF
TGCGCCAGCAGTGAGGCCGGACTCGCTGCGGAGACCCAGTACTTC
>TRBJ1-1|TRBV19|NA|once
CASSIGGVTDTEAFF
TGTGCCAGTAGTATAGGGGGGGTTACGGACACTGAAGCTTTCTTT
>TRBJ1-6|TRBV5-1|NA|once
CASSFDGGRNSPLHF
TGCGCCAGCAGCTTCGACGGGGGAAGGAATTCACCCCTCCACTTT
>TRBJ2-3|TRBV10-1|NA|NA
CASSDGGTPDTQYF
TGCGCCAGCAGTGATGGCGGGACCCCAGATACGCAGTATTTT
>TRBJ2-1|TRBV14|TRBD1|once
CASSPLMGQGANEQFF
TGTGCCAGCAGCCCCTTAATGGGACAGGGGGCGAATGAGCAGTTCTTC
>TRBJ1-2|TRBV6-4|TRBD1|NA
CASSDLFGGGGSYTF
TGTGCCAGCAGTGACTTATTTGGAGGGGGCGGAAGCTACACCTTC
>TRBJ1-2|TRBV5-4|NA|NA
CASSREYSDSSGYTF
TGTGCCAGCAGCAGGGAATACTCGGACAGCTCGGGCTACACCTTC
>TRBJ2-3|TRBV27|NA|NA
CASTQGGPTDTQYF
TGTGCCAGCACCCAAGGAGGGCCCACAGATACGCAGTATTTT
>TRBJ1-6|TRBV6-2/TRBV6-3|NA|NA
CASSREAYNSPLHF
TGTGCCAGCAGCCGAGAGGCCTATAATTCACCCCTCCACTTT
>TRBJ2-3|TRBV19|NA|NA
CATNTGSTDTQYF
TGTGCCACCAACACAGGGAGCACAGATACGCAGTATTTT
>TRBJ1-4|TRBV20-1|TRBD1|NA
CGGQTNEKLFF
TGTGGGGGACAGACTAATGAAAAACTGTTTTTT
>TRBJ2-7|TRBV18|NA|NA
CASSPPGASPIYEQYF
TGTGCCAGCTCACCACCGGGGGCTAGCCCGATCTACGAGCAGTACTTC
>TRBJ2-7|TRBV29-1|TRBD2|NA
CSVLGTSDGSSYEQYF
TGCAGCGTTCTCGGGACTAGCGACGGGAGCTCCTACGAGCAGTACTTC
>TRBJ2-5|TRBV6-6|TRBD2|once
CASSYGAGGGQETQYF
TGTGCCAGCAGTTACGGAGCGGGAGGAGGCCAAGAGACCCAGTACTTC
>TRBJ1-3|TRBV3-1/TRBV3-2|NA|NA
CASSQDTTSGNTIYF
TGTGCCAGCAGCCAAGACACAACCTCTGGAAACACCATATATTTT
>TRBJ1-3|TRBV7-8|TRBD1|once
CASSLRTGQAWGNTIYF
TGTGCCAGCAGCTTACGGACAGGGCAAGCGTGGGGAAACACCATATATTTT
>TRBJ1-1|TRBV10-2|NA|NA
CASSPGRGYSEAFF
TGCGCCAGCAGCCCGGGGCGAGGATACTCTGAAGCTTTCTTT
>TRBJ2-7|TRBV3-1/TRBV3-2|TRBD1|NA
CASRRTGVYEQYF
TGTGCCAGCAGACGGACAGGGGTCTACGAGCAGTACTTC
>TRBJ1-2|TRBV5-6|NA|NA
CASSTRGQMINYGYTF
TGTGCCAGCAGCACACGCGGACAGATGATTAACTATGGCTACACCTTC
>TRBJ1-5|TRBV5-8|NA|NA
CASSLGGSRGQPQHF
TGTGCCAGCAGCTTGGGAGGGAGCAGGGGTCAGCCCCAGCATTTT
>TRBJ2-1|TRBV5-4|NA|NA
CASSLRGGYNEQFF
TGTGCCAGCAGCCTGCGTGGAGGCTACAATGAGCAGTTCTTC
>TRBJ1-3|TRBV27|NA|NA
CASKRTTGNTIYF
TGTGCCAGCAAGCGGACCACCGGAAACACCATATATTTT
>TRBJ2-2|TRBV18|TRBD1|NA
CASSPRQGADTGELFF
TGTGCCAGCTCACCACGACAGGGGGCGGACACCGGGGAGCTGTTTTTT
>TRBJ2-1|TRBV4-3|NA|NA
CASSQDRLREQFF
TGCGCCAGCAGCCAAGATCGCCTCCGGGAGCAGTTCTTC
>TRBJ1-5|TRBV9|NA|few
CASSVGGDQRNQPQHF
TGTGCCAGCAGCGTAGGGGGCGATCAGCGCAATCAGCCCCAGCATTTT
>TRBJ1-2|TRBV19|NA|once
CASSIARDGGYTF
TGTGCCAGTAGTATAGCCAGGGATGGAGGCTACACCTTC
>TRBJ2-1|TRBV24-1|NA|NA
CATSSSYNEQFF
TGTGCCACCTCCTCCTCCTACAATGAGCAGTTCTTC
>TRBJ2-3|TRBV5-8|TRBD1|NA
CASEQTGAFADTQYF
TGTGCCAGCGAACAGACAGGGGCGTTCGCAGATACGCAGTATTTT
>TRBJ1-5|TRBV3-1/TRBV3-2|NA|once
CASSRTVNQPQHF
TGTGCCAGCAGCCGGACAGTCAATCAGCCCCAGCATTTT
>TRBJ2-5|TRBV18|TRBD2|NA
CASSSTSGGETQYF
TGTGCCAGCTCCTCCACTAGCGGGGGGGAGACCCAGTACTTC
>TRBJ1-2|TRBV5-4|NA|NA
CASSFGQRDNYGYTF
TGTGCCAGCAGCTTCGGACAGAGGGATAACTATGGCTACACCTTC
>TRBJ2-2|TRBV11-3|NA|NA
CASSGNTGELFF
TGTGCCAGCAGCGGGAACACCGGGGAGCTGTTTTTT
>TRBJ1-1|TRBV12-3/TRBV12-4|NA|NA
CASSLFTNTEAFF
TGTGCCAGCAGTTTATTTACGAACACTGAAGCTTTCTTT
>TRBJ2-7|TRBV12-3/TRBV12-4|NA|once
CASSWGRLEEQYF
TGTGCCAGCAGTTGGGGACGTCTGGAAGAGCAGTACTTC
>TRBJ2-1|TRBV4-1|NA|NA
CASSQGPLQDEQFF
TGCGCCAGCAGCCAGGGTCCCCTCCAGGATGAGCAGTTCTTC
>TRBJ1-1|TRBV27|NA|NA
CASRLNRATEAFF
TGTGCCAGCAGATTGAACAGGGCTACTGAAGCTTTCTTT
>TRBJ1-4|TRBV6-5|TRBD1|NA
CASRRKGTENEKLFF
TGTGCCAGCAGGCGAAAGGGGACAGAAAATGAAAAACTGTTTTTT
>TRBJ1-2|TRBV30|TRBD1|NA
CAWSAQGAYGYTF
TGTGCCTGGAGTGCCCAGGGGGCCTATGGCTACACCTTC
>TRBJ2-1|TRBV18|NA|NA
CASSPGANEQFF
TGTGCCAGCTCCCCGGGGGCTAATGAGCAGTTCTTC
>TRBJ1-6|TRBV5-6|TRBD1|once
CASSSGGGNSPLHF
TGTGCCAGCAGCTCAGGGGGCGGTAATTCACCCCTCCACTTT
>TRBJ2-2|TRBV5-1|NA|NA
CASSLGRGGNTGELFF
TGCGCCAGCAGCTTGGGTCGAGGGGGGAACACCGGGGAGCTGTTTTTT
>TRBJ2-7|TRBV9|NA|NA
CASSALAGAGGEQYF
TGTGCCAGCAGCGCGCTGGCTGGGGCCGGGGGCGAGCAGTACTTC
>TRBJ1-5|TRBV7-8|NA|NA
CASSLELYSNQPQHF
TGTGCCAGCAGCTTGGAGTTATATAGCAATCAGCCCCAGCATTTT
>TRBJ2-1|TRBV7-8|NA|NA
CASSLGARTSYNEQFF
TGTGCCAGCAGCCTCGGAGCGCGGACCTCCTACAATGAGCAGTTCTTC
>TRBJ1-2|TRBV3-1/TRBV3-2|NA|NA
CASSKGGVVAYTF
TGTGCCAGCAGCAAAGGGGGGGTGGTGGCATACACCTTC
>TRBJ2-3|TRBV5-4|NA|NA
CASSPPSGNGYTDTQYF
TGTGCCAGCAGCCCTCCCTCGGGGAACGGATACACAGATACGCAGTATTTT
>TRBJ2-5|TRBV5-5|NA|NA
CASSLLSVRETQYF
TGTGCCAGCAGCTTGTTAAGTGTTAGGGAGACCCAGTACTTC
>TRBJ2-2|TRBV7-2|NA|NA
CASSFSNPGELFF
TGTGCCAGCAGCTTCTCGAATCCCGGGGAGCTGTTTTTT
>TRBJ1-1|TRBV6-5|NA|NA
CASSTAQSMNTEAFF
TGTGCCAGCAGTACGGCCCAGTCAATGAACACTGAAGCTTTCTTT
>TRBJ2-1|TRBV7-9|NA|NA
CAPGLAMYNEQFF
TGTGCCCCGGGCCTAGCGATGTACAATGAGCAGTTCTTC